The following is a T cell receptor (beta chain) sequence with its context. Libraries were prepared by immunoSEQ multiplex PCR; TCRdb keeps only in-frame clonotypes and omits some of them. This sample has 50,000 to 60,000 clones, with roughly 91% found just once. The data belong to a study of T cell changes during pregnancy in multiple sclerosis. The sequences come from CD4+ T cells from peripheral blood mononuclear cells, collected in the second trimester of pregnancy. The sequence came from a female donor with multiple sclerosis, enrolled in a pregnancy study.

The CDR3 sequence is CASSSKLAGNTGELFF. DNA of the CDR3: TGTGCCAGCAGCTCGAAGCTAGCGGGGAACACCGGGGAGCTGTTTTTT. The chain couples TRBV5-4 to TRBJ2-2, with 8 bases matching TRBD2. Germline-derived CDR1 and CDR2 are SGHNT and YYREEE (reference sequence). The CDR3 covers 16 residues. The J segment lost 1 base and the V segment lost 3 bases, leaving 5 bases of the junction unmatched.